This T cell receptor (beta chain) was captured in a study of cytomegalovirus exposure and HLA in healthy donors. The PCR used 60 Vbeta and 13 Jbeta primers. Measured with immunoSEQ multiplex PCR; TCRdb has only the in-frame clones, and not every one. The table has about 160,000 clones, almost 80% seen once. Though probably carrying unrecorded immune exposures, donors were nominally healthy at sampling. The source material was PBMCs. The origin of this receptor is a woman aged 50 to 65 in good health and CMV-seropositive.

The CDR3 nucleotides are TGTGCCAGCAGTAGAGACGCGGCCTACGAGCAGTACTTC. Protein sequence: CASSRDAAYEQYF. This sequence joins TRBV6-5 and TRBJ2-7; the D is unclear. V was shortened by 5 bases and J by 2 bases, with 10 bases between the two germline ends. Germline-derived CDR1 and CDR2 are MNHEY and SVGAGI. The CDR3 totals 13 residues.